This record concerns one TCR beta chain sequence. Its cognate antigen is unknown. The immunoSEQ assay was v3. Sequencing used immunoSEQ multiplex PCR; TCRdb keeps in-frame clones, though not all of them. The sample contains around 20,000 clones, around 79% of which appear only once. Specified time point: pre-treatment sample, taken before nivolumab and TIL therapy. Patients were adults with stage 4 NSCLC. V lost 8 bases, J lost 9 bases, and 13 bases lay in between. The germline V gene encodes CDR1 SEHNR and CDR2 FQNEAQ (reference sequence). The CDR3 spans 11 residues. The data were taken from a study of TIL therapy for anti-PD-1-resistant metastatic lung cancer. For the study at large: Tumors had a median PD-L1 proportion score of approximately 6%. Several tumors were EGFR-mutant and two were ALK-rearranged.

Study observations and caveats: The cohort had more treatment-naive, never-smoker and oncogene-addicted patients than typical.

The chain links TRBV7-9 to TRBJ1-1; no firm D call. The sequence was obtained from a person aged 25-80 years with non-small cell lung cancer. The sample in question was blood, obtained at baseline. This CDR3 is CASEAERKAFF. The CDR3, as DNA: TGTGCCAGCGAGGCAGAGCGAAAAGCTTTCTTT.